These 28 T cell receptor beta chains were all obtained from the same sample, sequenced in a study of blood T cell repertoires in COVID-19. The assay was immunoSEQ multiplex PCR, and TCRdb's table has in-frame clones only and misses some. The table has about 240,000 clones, about 90% seen once. Sample: peripheral blood. Receptors were obtained from a woman aged 30 to 39 who had recovered from COVID-19.

The chain employs TRBV12-5 and TRBJ1-2; D might be TRBD1 (6 bases). V was clipped by 0 bases and J by 8 bases, with 10 bases between them. The CDR3 loop spans 13 amino acids. Germline-derived CDR1 and CDR2 are LGHNT and FRNRAP. As DNA, the CDR3 is TGTGCTAGTGGTTTGGTAGGGGGGGGCGGCTACACCTTC. Amino acids: CASGLVGGGGYTF.

This clone was observed a single time. This chain connects TRBV11-3 to TRBJ1-6; no definite D call. The V end was cut by 6 bases, the J end by 7 bases, with 13 bases between. The CDR3 runs 14 residues. The germline V gene encodes CDR1 SGHNT and CDR2 YENEEA. This chain's CDR3 is CASSETGSNSPLHF. For the CDR3, the DNA is TGTGCCAGCAGTGAGACGGGGTCAAATTCACCCCTCCACTTT.

The rearrangement uses TRBV5-1 and TRBJ2-3; D remains unclear. With 3 bases removed from V and 5 bases from J, the gap between germline ends came to 10 bases. The length of the CDR3 is 13 residues. CDR1 is SGHRS and CDR2 is YFSETQ in the germline V gene. The CDR3 spells CASSSRYRDTQYF. The CDR3 DNA reads as TGCGCCAGCAGCTCCCGGTATCGAGATACGCAGTATTTT.

V is TRBV30 and J is TRBJ2-2; D unresolved. The germline V gene encodes CDR1 GTSNPN and CDR2 SVGIG (reference sequence). Trimming removed 4 bases from V and 0 bases from J, with 6 bases in between. The CDR3 runs 13 residues. The CDR3 DNA sequence: TGTGCCTGGATTCCAGCGAACACCGGGGAGCTGTTTTTT. This sequence encodes CAWIPANTGELFF.

V usage is TRBV3-1 (or the pseudogene TRBV3-2) and J usage is TRBJ1-1, with D hard to call. The V end lost 4 bases, the J end lost 3 bases, and 3 bases lay between the germline ends. In germline, CDR1 is LGHDT, CDR2 YNNKEL (reference sequence). This CDR3 comprises 11 residues. CDR3 in DNA: TGTGCCAGCAGCCTAGACACTGAAGCTTTCTTT. It translates to CASSLDTEAFF.

The chain recombines TRBV2 with TRBJ1-6, with TRBD1 matching 8 bases. V lost 6 bases and J lost 9; bases outside the gene matches: 10. CDR3 size: 15 residues. Germline V lookup: CDR1 SNHLY, CDR2 FYNNEI. The CDR3 region has the DNA TGTGCCAGCAGCGAAAGACAGGGGTCATTTTCACCCCTCCACTTT. Its translation is CASSERQGSFSPLHF.

The chain employs TRBV6-6 and TRBJ1-5; 8 positions agree with TRBD1. From germline, CDR1 is MNHNY and CDR2 SVGAGI (reference sequence). This CDR3 is 13 amino acids long. V lost 6 bases and J lost 2; bases outside the gene matches: 0. The CDR3 region has the DNA TGTGCCAGCAGGACAGGGGGCAATCAGCCCCAGCATTTT. Amino acid sequence: CASRTGGNQPQHF.

The chain uses TRBV2 and TRBJ2-4; 9 bases align to TRBD1. Unmatched junction bases numbered 2, after V lost 3 bases and J lost 8 bases. CDR3 length: 13 amino acids. Germline values: CDR1 SNHLY, CDR2 FYNNEI. CDR3 loop: CASSERQGDIQYF. Here the CDR3 DNA reads TGTGCCAGCAGTGAGAGACAGGGGGACATTCAGTACTTC.

This chain links TRBV12-3 or TRBV12-4 with TRBJ2-1, with D unresolved. The CDR3 is 13 amino acids. V was trimmed by 2 bases and J by 4 bases, leaving 6 bases between them. This CDR3 reads CASSLWRYNEQFF. In DNA form, the CDR3 reads TGTGCCAGCAGTTTATGGCGGTACAATGAGCAGTTCTTC.

The chain links TRBV7-2 to TRBJ1-1; D unclear. The germline V gene has CDR1 SGHTA and CDR2 FQGNSA. This CDR3 region has 11 residues. Between the trimmed V and J ends, which lost 5 bases and 3 bases, there was a span of 4 bases. The CDR3 region is CASSLYTEAFF. In DNA, the CDR3 is TGTGCCAGCAGCCTGTACACTGAAGCTTTCTTT.

V and J are TRBV7-9 and TRBJ1-4; 8 bases agree with TRBD1. V was pared by 5 bases and J by 8 bases, with 10 bases of the junction left unmatched. From germline, CDR1 is SEHNR and CDR2 FQNEAQ (reference sequence). This CDR3 is 15 amino acids long. The CDR3 here is CASSPPDRVGEKLFF. CDR3 in DNA: TGTGCCAGCAGCCCCCCGGACAGGGTTGGAGAAAAACTGTTTTTT.

The chain carries TRBV15 and TRBJ2-7; 7 nucleotides match TRBD1. Germline values: CDR1 LNHNV, CDR2 YYDKDF (reference sequence). This CDR3 has 14 amino acids. Trimming at V came to 0 bases and at J to 6 bases, leaving 5 bases not matched to a gene. This CDR3 is CATSRDYSGGEQYF. For the CDR3, the DNA is TGTGCCACCAGCAGAGATTACTCAGGGGGCGAGCAGTACTTC.

This rearrangement joins TRBV5-4 to TRBJ1-1; tentatively, D is TRBD1 (5 bases). Trimming stripped 2 bases from V and 5 bases from J, with 19 bases between. Germline V gene lookup returns CDR1 SGHNT and CDR2 YYREEE (reference sequence). This CDR3 comprises 16 residues. This CDR3 reads CASSFPGVIGRTEAFF. CDR3 DNA: TGTGCCAGCAGCTTCCCGGGGGTAATCGGAAGGACTGAAGCTTTCTTT.

This sequence joins TRBV12-3 or TRBV12-4 and TRBJ1-6; D is undetermined. The V end was cut by 7 bases, the J end by 10 bases, with 14 bases between. The CDR3 consists of 13 residues. The CDR3 DNA reads as TGTGCCAGCATTCAAGAGGGTTACTCACCCCTCCACTTT. The encoded protein is CASIQEGYSPLHF.

In DNA form, the CDR3 reads TGTGCCAGCAGTCCGCGTCCTTGGGCCTCACGTCGCTACACCTTC. It encodes CASSPRPWASRRYTF. This chain links TRBV9 with TRBJ1-2; no clear D. This CDR3 is built from 15 residues. Between the trimmed V and J ends, which lost 5 bases and 9 bases, there was a span of 23 bases. The V gene's germline CDR1 is SGDLS and CDR2 YYNGEE.

Only one count was recorded for this clone. V gene TRBV23-1 combines with J gene TRBJ1-5; TRBD1 matches 7 bases. TRBV23-1 is placed among ORFs of uncertain function. J lost 4 bases, V lost 4 bases, and 25 bases had no gene match. CDR3 length: 21 residues. The CDR3 DNA reads as TGCGCCAGCAGTCGCCTCCCGGGACAGCCGTTCCCAAAAATACGGAATCAGCCCCAGCATTTT. The encoded protein is CASSRLPGQPFPKIRNQPQHF.

This rearrangement joins TRBV15 to TRBJ2-5; 7 bases map to TRBD1. Germline values: CDR1 LNHNV, CDR2 YYDKDF (reference sequence). J gave up 5 bases and V 3 bases, and 12 bases lay outside the gene matches. This CDR3 contains 16 residues. The CDR3: CATSSSPNRGSETQYF. The CDR3 region has the DNA TGTGCCACCAGCAGCTCTCCCAACAGGGGCTCGGAGACCCAGTACTTC. Based on the CDR3 plus reference TRBV15 and TRBJ2-5, the full variable domain is DAMVIQNPRYQVTQFGKPVTLSCSQTLNHNVMYWYQQKSSQAPKLLFHYYDKDFNNEADTPDNFQSRRPNTSFCFLDIRSPGLGDTAMYLCATSSSPNRGSETQYFGPGTRLLVL.

This clone was counted once. V usage is TRBV3-1 (or the pseudogene TRBV3-2) and J usage is TRBJ2-3, with 10 positions matching TRBD2. After removal of 0 bases from V and 9 bases from J, the junction contained 12 bases not matched to a gene. From germline, CDR1 is LGHDT and CDR2 YNNKEL (reference sequence). CDR3 length: 17 residues. The CDR3 DNA follows: TGTGCCAGCAGCCAAGATGCTAGCGGGGGTATCGAGCCCACGCAGTATTTT. It is translated as CASSQDASGGIEPTQYF.

The chain uses TRBV10-3 and TRBJ2-5; D is ambiguous. V dropped 3 bases and J dropped 2 bases, with 4 bases sitting between them. The CDR3 is 12 residues long. Germline-derived CDR1 and CDR2 are ENHRY and SYGVKD. The CDR3 protein is CAISDEQETQYF. The CDR3 coding sequence is TGTGCCATCAGTGATGAGCAAGAGACCCAGTACTTC.

The chain uses TRBV7-9 and TRBJ1-1; D unresolved. Trimming shortened V by 7 bases and J by 11 bases, and 17 bases separated the two germline ends. CDR3 size: 12 residues. CDR1 and CDR2 (germline): SEHNR, FQNEAQ (reference sequence). The CDR3: CASTTPREKAFF. CDR3 sequence (DNA): TGTGCCAGCACCACACCAAGGGAGAAGGCTTTCTTT.

The chain links TRBV7-9 to TRBJ1-2; TRBD1 aligns across 11 bases. V was pared by 5 bases and J by 5 bases, with 13 bases of the junction left unmatched. This CDR3 comprises 17 residues. Germline V gives CDR1 SEHNR, CDR2 FQNEAQ (reference sequence). CDR3 in DNA: TGTGCCAGCAGCCCCGGTGGGACAGGGGGAATGAAATATGGCTACACCTTC. It translates to CASSPGGTGGMKYGYTF. Full variable domain (missing parts from reference TRBV7-9 and TRBJ1-2): DTGVSQNPRHKITKRGQNVTFRCDPISEHNRLYWYRQTLGQGPEFLTYFQNEAQLEKSRLLSDRFSAERPKGSFSTLEIQRTEQGDSAMYLCASSPGGTGGMKYGYTFGSGTRLTVV.

The gene calls are TRBV7-9 and TRBJ2-2, with 9 bases aligning to TRBD2. This CDR3 has 18 amino acids. V dropped 5 bases and J dropped 1; count of bases not matched to a gene: 11. Germline CDR1 and CDR2: SEHNR and FQNEAQ (reference sequence). The CDR3 coding sequence is TGTGCCAGCAGCCCGGTGGTAGCGGGGGTCATGAACACCGGGGAGCTGTTTTTT. Its translation: CASSPVVAGVMNTGELFF.

V is TRBV2 and J is TRBJ1-3, with TRBD1 identical over 8 bases. This CDR3 spans 14 amino acids. Germline V gives CDR1 SNHLY, CDR2 FYNNEI. V lost 6 bases and J lost 2; bases outside the gene matches: 3. CDR3 loop: CASSQQGAGNTIYF. The CDR3 coding sequence is TGTGCCAGCAGCCAACAGGGGGCTGGAAACACCATATATTTT.

The rearrangement uses TRBV6-5 and TRBJ1-6, with TRBD1 matching over 9 bases. Looked up from germline, CDR1 is MNHEY and CDR2 is SVGAGI. V dropped 0 bases and J dropped 10; count of bases not matched to a gene: 4. There are 15 residues in the CDR3. CDR3 nucleotide sequence: TGTGCCAGCAGTTACTCTATCGACAGGGGGTCACCCCTCCACTTT. Its protein is CASSYSIDRGSPLHF.

The chain recombines TRBV11-2 with TRBJ1-2, with a possible D match to TRBD1 (5 bases). Trimming removed 5 bases from V and 5 bases from J, with 12 bases in between. Germline CDR1 reads SGHAT; CDR2 reads FQNNGV. CDR3 size: 13 residues. This CDR3 reads CASSPRGQYGYTF. The CDR3 DNA sequence: TGTGCCAGCAGCCCCCGAGGACAATATGGCTACACCTTC.

This chain connects TRBV7-6 to TRBJ1-5, with D possibly TRBD1 on 6 matching bases. V lost 0 bases to trimming and J lost 1 base, with 16 bases between them. The germline V gene has CDR1 SGHVS and CDR2 FNYEAQ. This CDR3 is 18 amino acids long. The CDR3 DNA reads TGTGCCAGCAGCTTAGCTAGGGGGGGCGGGACAAGCAATCAGCCCCAGCATTTT. This codes for CASSLARGGGTSNQPQHF.

This clone was seen once. The DNA for the CDR3 is TGTGCCAGCAGGCTAGCGGGCGGGTACGCGATGATCCAGTACTTC. Protein sequence: CASRLAGGYAMIQYF. The chain recombines TRBV6-5 with TRBJ2-5; 8 bases are a match to TRBD2. CDR3 length: 15 residues. V was clipped by 6 bases and J by 10 bases; unmatched bases: 16. The V gene's germline CDR1 is MNHEY and CDR2 SVGAGI.

V usage is TRBV4-3 and J usage is TRBJ1-1; possibly TRBD1 for D (5 bases). Trimming removed 4 bases from V and 3 bases from J, with 12 bases in between. Looked up from germline, CDR1 is LGHNA and CDR2 is YSLEER. This CDR3 region has 14 residues. CDR3 sequence (DNA): TGCGCCAGCAGCCGGTCGTGGGGGGACACTGAAGCTTTCTTT. It specifies CASSRSWGDTEAFF.